This TCR beta chain was sequenced in a study of CD8+CD57+ T cells in acquired aplastic anemia. In the study overall: DNA recovered from sorted CD4+ and CD8+ cells had a mean of approximately 3 ug. Approximately 10 million reads, on average, were obtained for CD4+ cells from healthy donors. Study outcomes and limitations: Simpson's diversity of CD8+ cells was not significantly different in patients compared with controls. It was found that some 30 CD8+ CDR3 sequences were shared between patients and controls.

Both TCR beta VDJ combination and CDR3 sequence profiling were carried out. Genomic DNA was the template for this profiling. TCRdb reanalysed the reads using MiXCR and keeps one entry per CDR3 protein. The table shows 65,000 to 85,000 distinct CDR3 sequences, with 45% to 55% occurring only once. CDR3 size: 15 residues. The V end was cut by 4 bases, the J end by 3 bases, with 16 bases between. Germline V gives CDR1 SGHNT, CDR2 YYREEE (reference sequence). This clonotype was recorded at least ten times. Its target is not known. The sequence was collected from a human donor in good health, serving as a control. Material for sequencing was sorted CD4+, CD8+, or CD8+CD57+ T cells (not recorded which) from PBMCs. The gene calls are TRBV5-4 and TRBJ1-1, with a tentative D call TRBD1 (6 bases). CDR3 in amino acids: CASSPSYRVDTEAFF. For the CDR3, the DNA is TGTGCCAGCAGCCCCTCTTACAGGGTAGACACTGAAGCTTTCTTT.